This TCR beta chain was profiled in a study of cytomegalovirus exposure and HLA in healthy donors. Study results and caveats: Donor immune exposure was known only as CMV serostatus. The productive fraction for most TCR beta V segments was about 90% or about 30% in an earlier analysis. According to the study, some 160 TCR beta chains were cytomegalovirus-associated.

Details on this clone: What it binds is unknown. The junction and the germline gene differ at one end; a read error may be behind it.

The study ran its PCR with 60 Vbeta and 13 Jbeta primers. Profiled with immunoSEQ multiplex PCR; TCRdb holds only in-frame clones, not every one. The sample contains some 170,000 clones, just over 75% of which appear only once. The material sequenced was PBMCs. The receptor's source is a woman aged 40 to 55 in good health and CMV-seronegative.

CDR3 protein: CASSLGVGTGYSYTF. The DNA for the CDR3 is TGTGCCAGCAGCTTAGGAGTAGGGACAGGCTATAGCTACACCTTC. The rearrangement joins TRBV11-2 to TRBJ1-2, with 8 positions matching TRBD1. The germline CDR1 and CDR2 sequences are SGHAT and FQNNGV. This CDR3 contains 15 residues. Combining the CDR3 with reference TRBV11-2 and TRBJ1-2 gives the whole variable domain EAGVAQSPRYKIIEKRQSVAFWCNPISGHATLYWYQQILGQGPKLLIQFQNNGVVDDSQLPKDRFSAERLKGVDSTLKIQPAKLEDSAVYLCASSLGVGTGYSYTFGSGTRLTVV.